A selection of T cell receptor beta chains follows, all from one sample in a study of control samples from healthy donors and cancer patients. The assay was immunoSEQ multiplex PCR, and TCRdb's table has in-frame clones only and misses some. The sample contains 20,000 to 25,000 clones, about 80% of which appear only once. Sequencing was carried out using PBMCs. All receptors come from a man in his fifties or sixties with head and neck cancer. Each CDR3 is given with its conserved first and last residue. The D gene is left open where the match is weak. The size entry is marked missing in some rows and otherwise reads once, few, many or a size class.

TRBJ2-1,TRBV27,-,-,17,CASRPIGRGSSYNEQFF,TGTGCCAGCAGACCCATTGGGCGGGGTTCCTCCTACAATGAGCAGTTCTTC
TRBJ2-6,TRBV9,-,TRBD1,18,CASSVSTGQGFGANVLTF,TGTGCCAGCAGCGTTTCGACGGGACAGGGGTTTGGGGCCAACGTCCTGACTTTC
TRBJ2-5,TRBV7-2,few,-,14,CASSPLGGGETQYF,TGTGCCAGCAGCCCCCTCGGGGGCGGTGAGACCCAGTACTTC
TRBJ2-1,TRBV27,-,-,18,CASREGGGQKLVYNEQFF,TGTGCCAGCAGGGAGGGGGGGGGCCAAAAGTTGGTATACAATGAGCAGTTCTTC
TRBJ2-4,TRBV6-1,-,-,16,CASSDPRGASKNIQYF,TGTGCCAGCAGTGATCCACGGGGGGCCTCCAAAAACATTCAGTACTTC
TRBJ1-4,TRBV6-5,-,-,14,CASSTGSTNEKLFF,TGTGCCAGCAGTACAGGAAGCACTAATGAAAAACTGTTTTTT
TRBJ2-2,TRBV6-2/TRBV6-3,-,-,15,CASSYYREPPGELFF,TGTGCCAGCAGTTACTACAGAGAACCCCCCGGGGAGCTGTTTTTT
TRBJ2-3,TRBV25-1,-,TRBD2,18,CASSEFALAGVSTDTQYF,TGTGCCAGCAGTGAATTTGCCCTAGCGGGAGTGAGCACAGATACGCAGTATTTT
TRBJ2-7,TRBV11-2,-,TRBD2,15,CASSFSAGGTYEQYF,TGTGCCAGCAGCTTTTCGGCGGGAGGGACCTACGAGCAGTACTTC
TRBJ1-1,TRBV6-6,-,-,16,CASTPGQGRTNTEAFF,TGTGCCAGCACCCCTGGGCAGGGGCGCACGAACACTGAAGCTTTCTTT
TRBJ2-7,TRBV27,-,-,14,CASSRGLGAYEQYF,TGTGCCAGCAGTAGAGGGCTGGGCGCCTACGAGCAGTACTTC
TRBJ2-7,TRBV29-1,-,TRBD1,11,CSVQTGSEQYF,TGCAGCGTACAGACAGGGAGCGAGCAGTACTTC
TRBJ2-3,TRBV24-1,-,-,13,CATRDPSTDTQYF,TGTGCCACCAGGGACCCTAGCACAGATACGCAGTATTTT
TRBJ1-1,TRBV5-4,-,TRBD1,14,CASSLRGLGTEAFF,TGTGCCAGCAGCTTGAGGGGGCTGGGCACTGAAGCTTTCTTT
TRBJ2-5,TRBV5-4,-,-,14,CASSSGGFQETQYF,TGTGCCAGCAGCTCTGGGGGTTTCCAAGAGACCCAGTACTTC
TRBJ1-1,TRBV6-1,-,-,15,CASSEVTTKNTEAFF,TGTGCCAGCAGTGAAGTCACAACCAAGAACACTGAAGCTTTCTTT
TRBJ1-5,TRBV5-8,-,-,14,CASSFPNSNQPQHF,TGTGCCAGCAGCTTCCCCAATAGCAATCAGCCCCAGCATTTT
TRBJ2-1,TRBV7-8,-,-,14,CASSLEVVYNEQFF,TGTGCCAGCAGCTTAGAAGTGGTCTACAATGAGCAGTTCTTC
TRBJ2-7,TRBV11-2,large,-,13,CASSLGHAREQYF,TGTGCCAGCAGCTTAGGACATGCCCGCGAGCAGTACTTC
TRBJ2-6,TRBV11-2,-,TRBD2,17,CASSRLAAAVGANVLTF,TGTGCCAGCAGCCGACTAGCGGCGGCGGTTGGGGCCAACGTCCTGACTTTC
TRBJ2-3,TRBV15,-,-,15,CATSRSRDHTDTQYF,TGTGCCACCAGCAGATCGAGAGATCACACAGATACGCAGTATTTT
TRBJ1-5,TRBV15,-,TRBD1,15,CATSRSRTGGQPQHF,TGTGCCACCAGCAGATCTCGGACAGGGGGGCAGCCCCAGCATTTT
TRBJ2-5,TRBV10-1,-,-,11,CASRGGETQYF,TGCGCCAGCAGGGGTGGGGAGACCCAGTACTTC
TRBJ2-7,TRBV5-1,-,TRBD1,16,CASRNNPGQGAYEQYF,TGCGCCAGCAGAAATAACCCGGGACAGGGCGCTTACGAGCAGTACTTC
TRBJ1-4,TRBV6-5,-,-,15,CASDISRVINEKLFF,TGTGCCAGCGATATATCAAGGGTGATTAATGAAAAACTGTTTTTT
TRBJ1-1,TRBV6-4,-,-,13,CASSVYMNTEAFF,TGTGCCAGCAGTGTATATATGAACACTGAAGCTTTCTTT
TRBJ2-5,TRBV4-2,-,TRBD2,15,CASSQDRAGEETQYF,TGTGCCAGCAGCCAAGATCGAGCGGGAGAAGAGACCCAGTACTTC
TRBJ1-1,TRBV6-6,-,-,16,CASIKIGSLMNTEAFF,TGTGCCAGCATCAAAATCGGCAGCCTCATGAACACTGAAGCTTTCTTT
TRBJ2-3,TRBV18,-,-,15,CASSLQGLGTDTQYF,TGTGCCAGCTCACTGCAGGGACTGGGCACAGATACGCAGTATTTT